This T cell receptor (beta chain) was captured by sequencing in a study of cytomegalovirus exposure and HLA in healthy donors. Study results and caveats: The study listed around 150 cytomegalovirus-associated TCR beta chains.

The CDR3 spans 13 residues. CDR1 and CDR2 from the germline V gene are MNHNS and SASEGT. Between the trimmed V and J ends, which lost 5 bases and 1 base, there was a span of 5 bases. Use of 60 Vbeta and 13 Jbeta primers characterized the PCR. Repertoires were generated with immunoSEQ multiplex PCR, while TCRdb's copy carries only in-frame clones and drops some. Seen here are about 140,000 clones, approximately 72% observed once, and the top ten hold 6.5%. Concerning this clone itself: Its antigen remains unknown.

The clonotype was recovered from a woman aged 60-75 years in good health and CMV-seronegative. Sequences were obtained from PBMCs. The gene calls are TRBV6-1 and TRBJ2-2; D gene ambiguous. The CDR3 DNA reads TGTGCCAGCAGTCCAGGGAACACCGGGGAGCTGTTTTTT. Translation gives CASSPGNTGELFF.